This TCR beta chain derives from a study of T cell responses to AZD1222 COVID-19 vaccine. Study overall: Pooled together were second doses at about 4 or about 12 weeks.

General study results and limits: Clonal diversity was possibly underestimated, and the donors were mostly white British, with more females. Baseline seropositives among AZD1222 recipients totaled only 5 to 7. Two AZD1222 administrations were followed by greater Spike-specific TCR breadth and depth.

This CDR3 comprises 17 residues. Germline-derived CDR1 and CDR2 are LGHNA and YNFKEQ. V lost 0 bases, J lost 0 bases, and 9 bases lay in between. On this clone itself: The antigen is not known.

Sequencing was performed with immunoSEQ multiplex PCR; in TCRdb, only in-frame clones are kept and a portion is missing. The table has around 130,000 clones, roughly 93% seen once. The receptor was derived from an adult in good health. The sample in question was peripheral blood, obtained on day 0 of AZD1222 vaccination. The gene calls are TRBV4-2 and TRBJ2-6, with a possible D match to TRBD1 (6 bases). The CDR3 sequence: CASSQERTDSGANVLTF. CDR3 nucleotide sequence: TGTGCCAGCAGCCAAGAAAGGACAGACTCTGGGGCCAACGTCCTGACTTTC.